This T cell receptor (beta chain) was identified in a study of blood T cell repertoires in COVID-19. TCRdb's copy holds only in-frame clones and misses some; the assay was immunoSEQ multiplex PCR. The sample lists 200,000 to 250,000 clones; roughly 90% were seen once. The V gene lost 8 bases and the J gene lost 5 bases, with 15 bases spanning the gap. CDR3 size: 12 residues. Germline assignment: CDR1 SQVTM and CDR2 ANQGSEA. The sequenced sample consisted of peripheral blood. This TCR came from a woman aged 60-75 years with acute or convalescent COVID-19. The chain employs TRBV29-1 and TRBJ1-1; tentatively, D is TRBD1 (5 bases). CDR3 protein: CSINRRGTEAFF. In nucleotides, the CDR3 is TGCAGCATAAACCGAAGGGGAACTGAAGCTTTCTTT.